Listed below are T cell receptor beta chains from one sample, sequenced in a study of blood T cell repertoires in COVID-19. The repertoire was sequenced with immunoSEQ multiplex PCR; TCRdb's copy has only in-frame clones and lacks some. There are some 17,000 clones in the sample; approximately 89% occur only once, and approximately 13% lies in the top ten. Input material: peripheral blood. The receptors here all came from a man aged 55 to 69 with active COVID-19. CDR3s include the opening cysteine and the closing phenylalanine or tryptophan. A D gene is named only where the DNA matches it firmly. Some rows mark clone size as missing; the rest say once, few, many or name a class of expanded clone.

>TRBV11-2|-|13|TRBJ1-6|-
CASSRDYNSPLHF
TGTGCCAGCAGCCGGGATTATAATTCACCCCTCCACTTT
>TRBV3-1/TRBV3-2|-|14|TRBJ1-3|-
CASSQRSSGNTIYF
TGTGCCAGCAGCCAAAGGAGCTCTGGAAACACCATATATTTT
>TRBV6-5|-|11|TRBJ2-1|-
CASRRHNEQFF
TGTGCCAGCAGGCGCCATAATGAGCAGTTCTTC
>TRBV12-5|-|14|TRBJ1-5|-
CASGLTRGNQPQHF
TGTGCTAGTGGTTTGACCCGGGGGAATCAGCCCCAGCATTTT
>TRBV4-1|TRBD1|18|TRBJ2-3|once
CASSRPRWSGQGTDTQYF
TGCGCCAGCAGCCGCCCACGTTGGTCGGGACAGGGCACAGATACGCAGTATTTT
>TRBV7-3|-|16|TRBJ2-3|few
CASSLWRGGSTDTQYF
TGTGCCAGCAGCTTATGGCGGGGAGGCAGCACAGATACGCAGTATTTT
>TRBV25-1|TRBD1|16|TRBJ2-7|-
CASSEVVGTGSYEQYF
TGTGCCAGCAGTGAGGTGGTGGGGACAGGATCCTACGAGCAGTACTTC
>TRBV5-6|-|15|TRBJ2-5|-
CASSERAGAQETQYF
TGTGCCAGCAGCGAGCGGGCGGGGGCCCAAGAGACCCAGTACTTC
>TRBV5-6|TRBD2|14|TRBJ2-3|-
CASRPLAATDTQYF
TGTGCCAGCAGGCCGCTAGCGGCCACAGATACGCAGTATTTT
>TRBV7-2|TRBD1|16|TRBJ1-5|-
CASSLVRQGGNQPQHF
TGTGCCAGCAGCTTAGTTAGGCAGGGGGGCAATCAGCCCCAGCATTTT
>TRBV19|-|15|TRBJ1-5|-
CASSIRGYSNQPQHF
TGTGCCAGTAGTATTCGGGGATATAGCAATCAGCCCCAGCATTTT
>TRBV7-9|-|18|TRBJ1-1|-
CASSLLSGGRSGNTEAFF
TGTGCCAGCAGCTTATTATCTGGCGGCCGAAGTGGGAACACTGAAGCTTTCTTT
>TRBV3-1/TRBV3-2|TRBD2|17|TRBJ2-7|-
CASSPGLAGVKEGEQYF
TGTGCCAGCAGCCCAGGACTAGCGGGAGTTAAAGAAGGTGAGCAGTACTTC
>TRBV30|TRBD1|14|TRBJ1-1|-
CAWRGTGGPTEAFF
TGTGCCTGGAGAGGGACAGGGGGCCCGACTGAAGCTTTCTTT
>TRBV25-1|-|15|TRBJ1-4|-
CASSDVQAYNEKLFF
TGTGCCAGCAGTGACGTACAGGCGTATAATGAAAAACTGTTTTTT
>TRBV7-2|-|14|TRBJ2-7|few
CASSYPGRGYEQYF
TGTGCCAGCAGCTACCCGGGGCGGGGCTACGAGCAGTACTTC
>TRBV10-3|-|13|TRBJ1-3|-
CAMGQSSGNTIYF
TGTGCCATGGGGCAGAGCTCTGGAAACACCATATATTTT
>TRBV19|TRBD2|15|TRBJ2-3|-
CASAATSGPAHTQYF
TGTGCCAGCGCCGCTACTAGCGGACCAGCTCATACGCAGTATTTT
>TRBV29-1|TRBD2|15|TRBJ2-1|once
CSVEVRLAGAGEQFF
TGCAGCGTTGAAGTACGACTAGCGGGCGCAGGGGAGCAGTTCTTC
>TRBV5-4|TRBD2|14|TRBJ2-2|-
CASSYARGTGELFF
TGTGCCAGCAGCTACGCGCGGGGGACCGGGGAGCTGTTTTTT
>TRBV9|-|14|TRBJ2-1|-
CASSVAVVTNEQFF
TGTGCCAGCAGCGTAGCTGTAGTCACCAATGAGCAGTTCTTC
>TRBV7-3|-|13|TRBJ2-2|-
CASSLNIPGELFF
TGTGCCAGCAGCTTAAATATCCCCGGGGAGCTGTTTTTT
>TRBV7-9|-|16|TRBJ1-1|-
CASSSTGSPLNTEAFF
TGTGCCAGCAGCTCTACCGGTTCCCCTTTGAACACTGAAGCTTTCTTT
>TRBV6-5|TRBD1|16|TRBJ2-5|few
CASSYSRARGGETQYF
TGTGCCAGCAGTTACTCGCGGGCCCGAGGGGGCGAGACCCAGTACTTC
>TRBV30|-|12|TRBJ2-3|-
CAWSDGELGGYF
TGTGCCTGGAGTGATGGAGAATTAGGCGGGTATTTT
>TRBV19|TRBD2|18|TRBJ2-7|-
CASSIVGLVAGGFYEQYF
TGTGCCAGTAGTATAGTGGGCCTAGTAGCGGGGGGCTTCTACGAGCAGTACTTC
>TRBV29-1|TRBD1|13|TRBJ1-2|-
CSVGQGADYGYTF
TGCAGCGTCGGACAGGGGGCTGACTATGGCTACACCTTC
>TRBV5-1|TRBD1|14|TRBJ2-7|-
CASSQSTGGYEQYF
TGCGCCAGCAGCCAGTCGACAGGGGGCTACGAGCAGTACTTC
>TRBV30|TRBD2|18|TRBJ2-3|-
CAWSVPSGGVRRTDTQYF
TGTGCCTGGAGTGTACCCAGCGGGGGCGTCCGACGCACAGATACGCAGTATTTT
>TRBV28|TRBD2|15|TRBJ2-7|once
CASSFRTSGPYEQYF
TGTGCCAGCAGTTTTCGGACTAGCGGTCCGTACGAGCAGTACTTC
>TRBV29-1|-|13|TRBJ1-5|-
CSAGRGNGQPQHF
TGCAGCGCAGGAAGGGGGAATGGTCAGCCCCAGCATTTT
>TRBV19|-|15|TRBJ1-5|-
CASKGLTNTDQPQHF
TGTGCCAGTAAGGGGCTAACAAATACCGATCAGCCCCAGCATTTT
>TRBV7-6|-|14|TRBJ1-5|-
CATQLEGGGQPQHF
TGTGCCACTCAACTGGAAGGGGGGGGGCAGCCCCAGCATTTT
>TRBV7-3|TRBD2|14|TRBJ2-2|-
CASSSGGGTGELFF
TGTGCCAGCAGCTCCGGGGGGGGCACCGGGGAGCTGTTTTTT
>TRBV7-2|-|16|TRBJ1-4|-
CASSLIRAGPYEKLFF
TGTGCCAGCAGCTTAATCAGGGCAGGTCCCTATGAAAAACTGTTTTTT
>TRBV30|TRBD1|14|TRBJ1-2|-
CALLPDRGFYGYTF
TGTGCCCTACTGCCCGACAGGGGTTTCTATGGCTACACCTTC
>TRBV9|TRBD2|15|TRBJ2-1|-
CASSTGTSGYNEQFF
TGTGCCAGCAGTACCGGGACTAGCGGCTACAATGAGCAGTTCTTC
>TRBV28|-|17|TRBJ1-3|once
CASSLFTLRSAGNTIYF
TGTGCCAGCAGTTTATTTACCCTCCGTAGTGCGGGAAACACCATATATTTT
>TRBV24-1|TRBD2|16|TRBJ2-1|-
CATSDTSGGPLNEQFF
TGTGCCACCAGTGACACCAGCGGGGGGCCCCTCAATGAGCAGTTCTTC
>TRBV5-1|-|13|TRBJ2-2|-
CASSFRGTGELFF
TGCGCCAGCAGCTTCAGGGGAACCGGGGAGCTGTTTTTT
>TRBV4-1|TRBD2|18|TRBJ2-7|-
CASSPSKGGTSRPYEQYF
TGCGCCAGCAGCCCGAGCAAGGGGGGGACTAGCCGCCCCTACGAGCAGTACTTC